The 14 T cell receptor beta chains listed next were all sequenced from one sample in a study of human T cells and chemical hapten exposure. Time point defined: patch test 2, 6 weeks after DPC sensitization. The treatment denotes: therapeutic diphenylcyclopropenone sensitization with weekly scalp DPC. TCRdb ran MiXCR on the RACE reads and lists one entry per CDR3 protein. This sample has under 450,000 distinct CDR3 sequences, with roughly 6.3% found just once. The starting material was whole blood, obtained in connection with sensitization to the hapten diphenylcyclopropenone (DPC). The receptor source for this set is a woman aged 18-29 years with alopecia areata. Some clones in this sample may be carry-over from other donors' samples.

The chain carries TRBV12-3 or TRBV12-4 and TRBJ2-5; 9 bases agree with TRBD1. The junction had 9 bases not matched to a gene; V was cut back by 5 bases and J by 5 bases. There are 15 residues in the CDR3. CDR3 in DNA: TGTGCCAGCAGTCGGAGGGGACAGGGTGGGGAGACCCAGTACTTC. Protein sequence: CASSRRGQGGETQYF.

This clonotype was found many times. CDR3 sequence reads: CASRTVYDSNQPQHF. CDR3 sequence (DNA): TGTGCCAGCAGAACAGTATACGATAGCAATCAGCCCCAGCATTTT. The genes are TRBV28 and TRBJ1-5; the D is unclear. CDR1 and CDR2 from the germline V gene are MDHEN and SYDVKM. Trimming took off 6 bases at V and 0 bases at J, with 12 bases between the two ends. CDR3 size: 15 residues. The whole variable domain, filled in from reference TRBV28 and TRBJ1-5, reads DVKVTQSSRYLVKRTGEKVFLECVQDMDHENMFWYRQDPGLGLRLIYFSYDVKMKEKGDIPEGYSVSREKKERFSLILESASTNQTSMYLCASRTVYDSNQPQHFGDGTRLSIL.

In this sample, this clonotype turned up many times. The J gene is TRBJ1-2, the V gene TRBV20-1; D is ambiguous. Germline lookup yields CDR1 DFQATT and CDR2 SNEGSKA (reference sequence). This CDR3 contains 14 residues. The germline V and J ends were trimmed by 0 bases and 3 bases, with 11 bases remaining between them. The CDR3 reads CSARDLLGYYGYTF. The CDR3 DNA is TGCAGTGCTAGAGATCTCTTAGGTTACTATGGCTACACCTTC.

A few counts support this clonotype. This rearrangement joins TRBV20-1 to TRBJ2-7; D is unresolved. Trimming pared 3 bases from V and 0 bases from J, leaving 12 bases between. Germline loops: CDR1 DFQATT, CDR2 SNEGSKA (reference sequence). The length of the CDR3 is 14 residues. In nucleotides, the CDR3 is TGCAGTGCTAGCCCGAGGTCCCGCTCCTACGAGCAGTACTTC. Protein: CSASPRSRSYEQYF.

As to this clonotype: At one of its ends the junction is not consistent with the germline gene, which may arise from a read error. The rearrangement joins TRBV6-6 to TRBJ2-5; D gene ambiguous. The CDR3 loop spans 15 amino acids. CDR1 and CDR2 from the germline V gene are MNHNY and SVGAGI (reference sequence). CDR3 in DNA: TGTGCCAGCAGCTACTCCCGGGCCGTTGTGGAGACCCAGTACTTC. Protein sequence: CASSYSRAVVETQYF.

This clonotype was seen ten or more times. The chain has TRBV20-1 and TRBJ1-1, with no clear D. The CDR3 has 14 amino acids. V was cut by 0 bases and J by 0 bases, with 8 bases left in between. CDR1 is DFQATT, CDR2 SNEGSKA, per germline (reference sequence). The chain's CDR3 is CSARDRRLNTEAFF. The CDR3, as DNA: TGCAGTGCTAGAGATAGGAGACTGAACACTGAAGCTTTCTTT.

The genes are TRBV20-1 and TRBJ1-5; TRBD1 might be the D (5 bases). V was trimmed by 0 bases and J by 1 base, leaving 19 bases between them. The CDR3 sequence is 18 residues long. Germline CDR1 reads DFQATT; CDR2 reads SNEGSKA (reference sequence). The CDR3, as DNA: TGCAGTGCTAGAGATTCTATTGGGGGTTTCTGGAGCAATCAGCCCCAGCATTTT. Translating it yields CSARDSIGGFWSNQPQHF.

CDR3 nucleotide sequence: TGTGCCACCCCCACCCCTAGCGGGGGGGCCAATGAGCAGTTCTTC. Its translation: CATPTPSGGANEQFF. The chain recombines TRBV6-1 with TRBJ2-1; 12 bases are shared with TRBD2. Germline V gives CDR1 MNHNS, CDR2 SASEGT. The CDR3 spans 15 residues. J was trimmed by 6 bases and V by 10 bases; bases with no gene match: 10.

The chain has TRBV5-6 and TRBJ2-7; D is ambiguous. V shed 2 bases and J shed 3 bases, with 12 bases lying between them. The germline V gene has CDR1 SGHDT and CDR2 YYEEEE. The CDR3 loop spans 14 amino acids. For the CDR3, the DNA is TGTGCCAGCAGCTTCGGCGGACCCAGCTACGAGCAGTACTTC. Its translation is CASSFGGPSYEQYF.

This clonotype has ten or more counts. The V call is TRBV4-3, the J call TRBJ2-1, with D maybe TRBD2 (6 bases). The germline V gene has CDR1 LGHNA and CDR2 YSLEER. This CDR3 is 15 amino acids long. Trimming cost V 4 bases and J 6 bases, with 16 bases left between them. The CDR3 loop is CASSPEGARANEQFF. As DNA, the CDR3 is TGCGCCAGCAGCCCGGAGGGCGCTAGGGCCAATGAGCAGTTCTTC.

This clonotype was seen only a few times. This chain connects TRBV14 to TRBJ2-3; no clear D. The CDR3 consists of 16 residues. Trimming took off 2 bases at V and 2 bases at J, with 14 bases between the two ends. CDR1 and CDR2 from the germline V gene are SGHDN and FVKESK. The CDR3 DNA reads TGTGCCAGCAGCCAAAAATGGCTACTATACACAGATACGCAGTATTTT. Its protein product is CASSQKWLLYTDTQYF.

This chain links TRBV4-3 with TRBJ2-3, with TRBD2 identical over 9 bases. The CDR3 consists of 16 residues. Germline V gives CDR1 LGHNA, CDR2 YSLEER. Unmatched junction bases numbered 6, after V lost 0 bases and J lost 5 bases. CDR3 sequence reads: CASSQDIAGAVDTQYF. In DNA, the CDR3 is TGCGCCAGCAGCCAAGATATAGCGGGGGCCGTAGATACGCAGTATTTT.

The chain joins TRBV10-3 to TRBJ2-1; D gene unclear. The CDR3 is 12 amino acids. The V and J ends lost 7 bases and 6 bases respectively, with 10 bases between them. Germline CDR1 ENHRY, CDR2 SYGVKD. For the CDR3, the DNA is TGTGCCATCACGGGCTCGGGCAATGAGCAGTTCTTC. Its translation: CAITGSGNEQFF.

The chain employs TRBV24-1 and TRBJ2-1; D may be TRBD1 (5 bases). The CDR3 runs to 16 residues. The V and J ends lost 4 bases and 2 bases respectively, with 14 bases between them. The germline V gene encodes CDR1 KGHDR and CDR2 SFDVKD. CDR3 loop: CATSEEPGPPYNEQFF. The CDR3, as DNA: TGTGCCACCAGTGAGGAACCAGGGCCACCCTACAATGAGCAGTTCTTC.